This T cell receptor (beta chain) came from a study of identical twins. After removal of 4 bases from V and 1 base from J, the junction contained 6 bases not matched to a gene. The CDR3 is 15 residues long. TCRdb re-analysed the 5' RACE reads in MiXCR, keeping a single row per CDR3 protein. This sample has some 760,000 distinct CDR3 sequences, with roughly 18% found just once. The sample was also reused in another study, on T cells expressing NK-cell markers.

Sequenced sample: PBMCs. The chain has TRBV12-3 or TRBV12-4 and TRBJ1-1, with 7 bases identical to TRBD1. This TCR derives from a woman aged 18 to 35 in good health. The CDR3 region is CASSSTGVENTEAFF. The CDR3, as DNA: TGTGCCAGCAGTTCCACAGGGGTGGAGAACACTGAAGCTTTCTTT.